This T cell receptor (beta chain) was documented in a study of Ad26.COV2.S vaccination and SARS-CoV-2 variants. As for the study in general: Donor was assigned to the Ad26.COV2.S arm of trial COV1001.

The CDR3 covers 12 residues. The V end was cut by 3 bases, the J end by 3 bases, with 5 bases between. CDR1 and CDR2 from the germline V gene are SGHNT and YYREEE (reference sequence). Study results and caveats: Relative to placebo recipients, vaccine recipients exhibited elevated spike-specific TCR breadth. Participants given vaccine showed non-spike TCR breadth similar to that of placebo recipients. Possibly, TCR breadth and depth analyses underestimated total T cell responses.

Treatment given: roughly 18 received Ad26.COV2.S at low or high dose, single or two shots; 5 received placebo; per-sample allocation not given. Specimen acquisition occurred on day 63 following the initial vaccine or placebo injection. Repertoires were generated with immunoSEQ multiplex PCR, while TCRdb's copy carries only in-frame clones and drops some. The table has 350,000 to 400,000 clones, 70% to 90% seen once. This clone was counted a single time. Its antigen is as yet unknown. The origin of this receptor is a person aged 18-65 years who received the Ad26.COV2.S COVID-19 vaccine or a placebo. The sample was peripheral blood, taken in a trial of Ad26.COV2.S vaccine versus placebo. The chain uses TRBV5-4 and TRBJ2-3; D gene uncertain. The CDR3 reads CASSSATDTQYF. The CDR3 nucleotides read TGTGCCAGCAGCTCAGCGACAGATACGCAGTATTTT.